This T cell receptor beta chain was captured by sequencing in a study of blood T cells in healthy people across ages. Study-level points and caveats: The lack of PBMC sorting stopped any conclusive naive versus antigen-experienced comparison. Across the age range, TCR beta diversity per million T cells fell in a roughly linear way.

The second PCR ran 7 to 11 cycles with a sample-barcoded 5' primer and J-beta primers. TCRdb recomputed calls from the 5' RACE reads with MiXCR, one row per CDR3 protein. Of about 900,000 distinct CDR3 sequences listed, roughly 43% are singletons. This clonotype showed up just a few times. Its antigen is unknown. Germline lookup yields CDR1 MNHEY and CDR2 SVGEGT. The CDR3 totals 14 residues. J gave up 6 bases and V 6 bases, and 7 bases lay outside the gene matches. The authors extracted at least 5 micrograms of total RNA per sample. Sequencing was performed on blood. The chain combines TRBV6-2 or TRBV6-3 with TRBJ1-5, with TRBD1 identical over 8 bases. This sequence originates from a man aged 25 to 40 in good health. This CDR3 is CASRPDRATQPQHF. CDR3 nucleotides: TGTGCCAGCAGACCGGACAGGGCGACTCAGCCCCAGCATTTT.